The 22 T cell receptor beta chains in this list originate from one sample, sequenced in a study of blood T cell repertoires in COVID-19 (dated by TCRdb to 2018 to 2020). To prepare the library, the immunoSEQ multiplex PCR assay was applied. Imported from immuneACCESS, the table was reduced by TCRdb to in-frame sequences with V and J called. These copies leave out some clones; in studies compared against another copy, an unresolved V gene accounts for under half, and the cause of the remainder is not known. For this sample there are around 450,000 clones; roughly 87% appear just once. The leading ten clones occupy around 0.64% of the sample. The specimen sequenced was PBMCs or T cells enriched from blood (not recorded which). The source of these receptors is a young woman who had recovered from COVID-19.

The chain carries TRBV2 and TRBJ2-1; 9 nucleotides line up with TRBD1. The CDR3 spans 16 residues. V was clipped by 3 bases and J by 6 bases; unmatched bases: 9. From germline, CDR1 is SNHLY and CDR2 FYNNEI. CDR3 in amino acids: CASSESGDRVPNEQFF. The DNA for the CDR3 is TGTGCCAGCAGTGAGAGCGGGGACAGGGTCCCCAATGAGCAGTTCTTC.

The chain uses TRBV7-3 and TRBJ2-3; 12 bases match TRBD2. Looked up from germline, CDR1 is SGHTA and CDR2 is FQGTGA. Unmatched junction bases numbered 4, after V lost 5 bases and J lost 1 base. The CDR3 loop spans 16 amino acids. This chain's CDR3 is CASSARTSGGTDTQYF. CDR3 in DNA: TGTGCCAGCAGCGCCAGGACTAGCGGGGGCACAGATACGCAGTATTTT.

V usage is TRBV5-5 and J usage is TRBJ2-7, with TRBD1 matching 10 bases. Germline V lookup: CDR1 SGHKS, CDR2 YYEKEE (reference sequence). This CDR3 spans 15 amino acids. V trimming: 0 bases; J trimming: 4 bases; junction bases outside the gene matches: 4. The CDR3: CASSLARDRGYEQYF. The CDR3 nucleotides read TGTGCCAGCAGCTTGGCCCGGGACAGGGGATACGAGCAGTACTTC.

This clone came up once. The genes are TRBV29-1 and TRBJ1-2; 8 bases align to TRBD1. The V gene's germline CDR1 is SQVTM and CDR2 ANQGSEA. The ends lost 4 bases at V and 4 bases at J; junction bases unmatched: 5. The CDR3 spans 13 residues. For the CDR3, the DNA is TGCAGCGTTGGTCTACAGGGGGGCTATGGCTACACCTTC. Amino acid sequence: CSVGLQGGYGYTF.

The chain links TRBV2 to TRBJ2-7; no firm D call. Looked up from germline, CDR1 is SNHLY and CDR2 is FYNNEI. CDR3 length: 15 amino acids. Trimming cost V 1 base and J 4 bases, with 14 bases left between them. CDR3 DNA sequence: TGTGCCAGCAGTGAAGGAAGAAACTACTTTTACGAGCAGTACTTC. It specifies CASSEGRNYFYEQYF.

This clone came up once. The chain recombines TRBV29-1 with TRBJ1-5; 8 nucleotides align to TRBD1. This CDR3 region has 16 residues. CDR1 and CDR2 from the germline V gene are SQVTM and ANQGSEA. The J segment lost 2 bases and the V segment lost 4 bases, leaving 10 bases of the junction unmatched. DNA of the CDR3: TGCAGCGTTGCTGGATTGCCGGGACAGGGCAATCAGCCCCAGCATTTT. Protein sequence: CSVAGLPGQGNQPQHF.

This clone was detected a few times. This chain joins TRBV28 and TRBJ1-1; D gene ambiguous. Trimming cost V 4 bases and J 0 bases, with 9 bases left between them. Looked up from germline, CDR1 is MDHEN and CDR2 is SYDVKM. The CDR3 loop spans 14 amino acids. The CDR3 nucleotides read TGTGCCAGCAGTTCGGAGGCACTGAACACTGAAGCTTTCTTT. Protein: CASSSEALNTEAFF.

V is TRBV6-5 and J is TRBJ2-7; 8 nucleotides match TRBD1. Trimming cost V 4 bases and J 5 bases; bases outside gene matches: 10. The CDR3 is 15 amino acids. From germline, CDR1 is MNHEY and CDR2 SVGAGI. CDR3 nucleotide sequence: TGTGCCAGCAGTTCCCCTCGGACAGGGATACACGAGCAGTACTTC. Amino acids: CASSSPRTGIHEQYF.

V usage is TRBV9 and J usage is TRBJ2-5; D is unclear. V was shortened by 0 bases and J by 3 bases, with 12 bases between the two germline ends. CDR3 length: 15 amino acids. Germline V gene data show CDR1 as SGDLS and CDR2 as YYNGEE. The CDR3 sequence: CASSVGYYSEETQYF. In DNA form, the CDR3 reads TGTGCCAGCAGCGTAGGGTACTACTCCGAAGAGACCCAGTACTTC. Filled out from reference TRBV9 and TRBJ2-5, the complete variable domain reads DSGVTQTPKHLITATGQRVTLRCSPRSGDLSVYWYQQSLDQGLQFLIQYYNGEERAKGNILERFSAQQFPDLHSELNLSSLELGDSALYFCASSVGYYSEETQYFGPGTRLLVL.

The table lists this clone with a count of one. The CDR3 region is CASPLADRNNEQFF. The CDR3 bases are TGTGCCAGCCCCCTGGCTGACAGGAACAATGAGCAGTTCTTC. This chain links TRBV2 with TRBJ2-1, with D maybe TRBD1 (6 bases). The CDR3 sequence is 14 residues long. The ends were cut back, 8 bases at V and 5 bases at J, with 16 bases in the middle. Looked up from germline, CDR1 is SNHLY and CDR2 is FYNNEI.

The chain joins TRBV15 to TRBJ2-2, with a weak D call TRBD2 (7 bases). The germline V gene has CDR1 LNHNV and CDR2 YYDKDF (reference sequence). V lost 5 bases to trimming and J lost 1 base, with 14 bases between them. The CDR3 covers 16 residues. DNA of the CDR3: TGTGCCACCAGCGTTCGGGGGGCCGGGAACACCGGGGAGCTGTTTTTT. Amino acids: CATSVRGAGNTGELFF.

The chain employs TRBV6-5 and TRBJ2-2, with 13 bases fitting TRBD2. V trimming: 9 bases; J trimming: 6 bases; junction bases outside the gene matches: 4. The CDR3 sequence is 14 residues long. CDR1 and CDR2 (germline): MNHEY, SVGAGI. The CDR3 nucleotides read TGTGCCAGTGATGGACTAGCGGGGGCCGGGGAGCTGTTTTTT. It translates to CASDGLAGAGELFF.

This clone was counted a single time. The V gene is TRBV3-1 (or the pseudogene TRBV3-2), the J gene TRBJ1-5, with D hard to call. The CDR3 is 15 residues long. The V end was cut by 1 base, the J end by 2 bases, with 9 bases between. Germline CDR1 and CDR2: LGHDT and YNNKEL (reference sequence). The CDR3: CASSQAFGGNQPQHF. CDR3 nucleotide sequence: TGTGCCAGCAGCCAAGCTTTCGGGGGCAATCAGCCCCAGCATTTT.

The rearrangement uses TRBV10-1 and TRBJ1-1, with D maybe TRBD1 (6 bases). Germline loops: CDR1 WNHNN, CDR2 SYGVQD (reference sequence). The CDR3 loop spans 13 amino acids. V was trimmed by 8 bases and J by 5 bases, leaving 15 bases between them. CDR3 sequence reads: CASSSLRGTEAFF. The CDR3 DNA follows: TGCGCCAGCTCGTCTCTTAGGGGGACTGAAGCTTTCTTT.

The J gene is TRBJ1-2, the V gene TRBV12-5; D remains unclear. Germline V lookup: CDR1 LGHNT, CDR2 FRNRAP. The V end was cut by 2 bases, the J end by 0 bases, with 13 bases between. The CDR3 length is 16 residues. The CDR3 sequence is CASGLSMGLANYGYTF. For the CDR3, the DNA is TGTGCTAGTGGTTTGTCGATGGGCCTCGCTAACTATGGCTACACCTTC. Based on the CDR3 plus reference TRBV12-5 and TRBJ1-2, the full variable domain is DARVTQTPRHKVTEMGQEVTMRCQPILGHNTVFWYRQTMMQGLELLAYFRNRAPLDDSGMPKDRFSAEMPDATLATLKIQPSEPRDSAVYFCASGLSMGLANYGYTFGSGTRLTVV.

The rearrangement joins TRBV9 to TRBJ2-1; D possibly corresponds to TRBD1 (5 bases). CDR1 is SGDLS and CDR2 is YYNGEE in the germline V gene. The CDR3 extends over 13 amino acids. The ends were cut back, 6 bases at V and 9 bases at J, with 16 bases in the middle. In nucleotides, the CDR3 is TGTGCCAGCACCAGGTCGGGTCAGGGTGAGCAGTTCTTC. This sequence encodes CASTRSGQGEQFF.

The genes are TRBV21-1 and TRBJ1-1. TRBV21-1 is classified as a pseudogene. The CDR3 has 15 residues. The CDR3 is CASSKEQGGYTEAFF. The CDR3 nucleotides are TGTGCCAGCAGCAAAGAGCAGGGAGGGTACACTGAAGCTTTCTTT.

A remark on this clone: One junction end does not reproduce the germline sequence, and a read error may be involved. The J gene is TRBJ1-3, the V gene TRBV7-2; 7 positions agree with TRBD1. The CDR3 runs 14 residues. The germline V gene encodes CDR1 SGHTA and CDR2 FQGNSA. The CDR3 here is CASSSRRVVTGSDF. CDR3 nucleotides: TGTGCCAGCAGCTCAAGGCGGGTAGTGACAGGGTCGGATTTT.

The chain couples TRBV30 to TRBJ2-6; a possible D gene is TRBD1 (5 bases). CDR1 and CDR2 from the germline V gene are GTSNPN and SVGIG (reference sequence). Trimming pared 0 bases from V and 0 bases from J, leaving 6 bases between. This CDR3 spans 15 amino acids. DNA of the CDR3: TGTGCCTGGAGTGTCAGGGCCTCTGGGGCCAACGTCCTGACTTTC. Translating it yields CAWSVRASGANVLTF.

The chain carries TRBV7-6 and TRBJ2-2; 7 positions agree with TRBD1. The V segment lost 5 bases and the J segment 0 bases; nucleotides outside the gene matches: 6. The length of the CDR3 is 16 residues. The V gene's germline CDR1 is SGHVS and CDR2 FNYEAQ. The CDR3 DNA is TGTGCCAGCAGCCCAGGGACAGTCGCGAACACCGGGGAGCTGTTTTTT. Translation: CASSPGTVANTGELFF.

The V gene is TRBV5-1, the J gene TRBJ2-5; D is undetermined. This CDR3 spans 12 amino acids. Germline V lookup: CDR1 SGHRS, CDR2 YFSETQ. V was clipped by 2 bases and J by 1 base, with 3 bases between them. CDR3 sequence: CASSFLQETQYF. DNA for the CDR3: TGCGCCAGCAGCTTCCTCCAAGAGACCCAGTACTTC. The entire variable domain, with the rest obtained from reference TRBV5-1 and TRBJ2-5, is as follows: KAGVTQTPRYLIKTRGQQVTLSCSPISGHRSVSWYQQTPGQGLQFLFEYFSETQRNKGNFPGRFSGRQFSNSRSEMNVSTLELGDSALYLCASSFLQETQYFGPGTRLLVL.

This clone was counted only a few times. V gene TRBV4-1 combines with J gene TRBJ2-5, with D possibly matching TRBD2 (5 bases). Germline V gives CDR1 MGHRA, CDR2 YSYEKL. The CDR3 sequence is 15 residues long. V was shortened by 1 base and J by 4 bases, with 13 bases between the two germline ends. CDR3 DNA sequence: TGCGCCAGCAGCCAAGTGGGTACCGGGGTAGAGACCCAGTACTTC. Amino acids: CASSQVGTGVETQYF.